What follows is one T cell receptor (beta chain) and its context. The data were taken from a study of blood T cell repertoires in COVID-19. Study-wide background: T cells, B-cell-depleted T cells, or PBMCs provided the cDNA or gDNA that served as material.

CDR3 length equals 13 residues. Study processing details: The assay estimated nucleated cells by amplifying reference gene primers. The assay was immunoSEQ multiplex PCR, and TCRdb's table has in-frame clones only and misses some. The V and J calls and clone size are taken from that table; D and trimming were inferred from the DNA. The repertoire includes under 85,000 clones, around 86% of them detected once, and around 2.9% sits in the top ten. The chain carries TRBV21-1 and TRBJ2-2; the D call TRBD1 from the table was never checked on the DNA. TRBV21-1 is shown as a pseudogene. The sequence came from a man at least 80 years old with acute or convalescent COVID-19. The sample taken for sequencing was peripheral blood. The chain's CDR3 is CASSKNGRRELFF. CDR3 coding DNA: TGTGCCAGCAGCAAAAATGGGCGAAGGGAGCTGTTTTTT.